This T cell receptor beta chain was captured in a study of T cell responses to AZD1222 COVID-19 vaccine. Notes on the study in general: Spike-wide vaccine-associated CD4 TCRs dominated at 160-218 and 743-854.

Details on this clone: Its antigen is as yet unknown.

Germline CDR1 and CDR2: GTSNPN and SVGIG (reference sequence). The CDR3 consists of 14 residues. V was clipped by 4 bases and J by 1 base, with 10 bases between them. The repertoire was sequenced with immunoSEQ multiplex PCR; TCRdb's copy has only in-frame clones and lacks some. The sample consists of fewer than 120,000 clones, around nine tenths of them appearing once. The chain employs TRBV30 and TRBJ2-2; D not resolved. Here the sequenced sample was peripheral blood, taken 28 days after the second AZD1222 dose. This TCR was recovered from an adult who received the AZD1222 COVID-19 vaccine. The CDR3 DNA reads TGTGCCTGGATGGAGTCCTTGAACACCGGGGAGCTGTTTTTT. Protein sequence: CAWMESLNTGELFF.